One and the same sample provided the 9 T cell receptor beta chains below, sequenced in a study of control samples from healthy donors and cancer patients. Profiled with immunoSEQ multiplex PCR; TCRdb holds only in-frame clones, not every one. This table has over 150,000 clones, 94% appearing once. Sequenced: PBMCs. The receptors were sampled from a man in his sixties with colorectal cancer.

This sequence joins TRBV6-5 and TRBJ2-2; D perhaps matches TRBD2 (6 bases). Per the germline V gene, CDR1 is MNHEY and CDR2 is SVGAGI. V lost 5 bases and J lost 7, with 17 bases in between. The CDR3 totals 15 residues. CDR3 region: CASSPDYRSSGELFF. DNA of the CDR3: TGTGCCAGCAGTCCGGACTATCGCAGCAGCGGGGAGCTGTTTTTT.

The rearrangement uses TRBV3-1 (or the pseudogene TRBV3-2) and TRBJ1-2; the match to TRBD1 covers 7 bases. J lost 4 bases, V lost 4 bases, and 9 bases had no gene match. Germline V gives CDR1 LGHDT, CDR2 YNNKEL (reference sequence). The CDR3 is 15 amino acids. The DNA for the CDR3 is TGTGCCAGCAGCCCAGGCCACAGGGGAGTCTATGGCTACACCTTC. This sequence encodes CASSPGHRGVYGYTF.

The rearrangement uses TRBV3-1 (or the pseudogene TRBV3-2) and TRBJ2-2; D not resolved. V lost 4 bases and J lost 1, with 10 bases in between. The CDR3 runs to 15 residues. Germline CDR1 LGHDT, CDR2 YNNKEL (reference sequence). In nucleotides, the CDR3 is TGTGCCAGCAGCCGCCTGATAGAGAACACCGGGGAGCTGTTTTTT. Its translation is CASSRLIENTGELFF.

This chain uses TRBV30 with TRBJ2-1; TRBD2 matches at 9 bases. This CDR3 spans 14 amino acids. Germline assignment: CDR1 GTSNPN and CDR2 SVGIG (reference sequence). V dropped 2 bases and J dropped 4; count of bases not matched to a gene: 3. In DNA form, the CDR3 reads TGTGCCTGGAGTAAGGGACTAGCTTACAATGAGCAGTTCTTC. Protein: CAWSKGLAYNEQFF.

This clone came up once. The chain links TRBV4-1 to TRBJ2-7; D is ambiguous. Trimming took 1 base from V and 4 from J, leaving 17 bases between them. The CDR3 totals 16 residues. Germline V gene data show CDR1 as MGHRA and CDR2 as YSYEKL. The CDR3: CASSQGAQVVIYEQYF. In DNA form, the CDR3 reads TGCGCCAGCAGCCAAGGGGCCCAGGTAGTAATTTACGAGCAGTACTTC.

The chain links TRBV11-2 to TRBJ2-7; D may match TRBD1 or TRBD2 (5 bases each). The germline V gene encodes CDR1 SGHAT and CDR2 FQNNGV. This CDR3 comprises 13 residues. The V and J ends lost 5 bases and 12 bases respectively, with 20 bases between them. In DNA form, the CDR3 reads TGTGCCAGCAGCCACGAACCGGGACCGACGATGTACTTC. Translation: CASSHEPGPTMYF.

Only a few counts were recorded for this clone. The J gene is TRBJ1-6, the V gene TRBV6-5; the D gene is possibly TRBD1 (5 bases). This CDR3 has 13 amino acids. Trimming removed 0 bases at V and 8 bases at J, with 5 bases between. Per germline, CDR1 MNHEY and CDR2 SVGAGI. The CDR3 sequence is CASSYSGDSPLHF. The CDR3 DNA reads as TGTGCCAGCAGTTACTCGGGGGATTCACCCCTCCACTTT.

This clone was detected once. The J gene is TRBJ2-1, the V gene TRBV11-2, with TRBD2 identical over 10 bases. CDR1 is SGHAT, CDR2 FQNNGV, per germline. V shed 4 bases and J 2 bases; nucleotides not matched to a gene: 5. CDR3 length: 16 residues. CDR3 nucleotide sequence: TGTGCCAGCAGCTCAACACTAGCGGGGCCCTACAATGAGCAGTTCTTC. This encodes CASSSTLAGPYNEQFF.

This chain joins TRBV19 and TRBJ2-1; 8 bases line up with TRBD2. Germline lookup yields CDR1 LNHDA and CDR2 SQIVND (reference sequence). Unmatched junction bases numbered 7, after V lost 6 bases and J lost 0 bases. The CDR3 contains 16 residues. This CDR3 reads CASSPTSGSSYNEQFF. DNA of the CDR3: TGTGCCAGTAGCCCCACTAGCGGAAGCTCCTACAATGAGCAGTTCTTC.